This record looks at one T cell receptor beta chain sequence and its context. The CDR3 is 15 residues long. Germline CDR1 is SNHLY and CDR2 is FYNNEI. V was trimmed by 4 bases and J by 0 bases, leaving 10 bases between them. These data are taken from a study of blood T cell repertoires in COVID-19. Some clones are missing from TCRdb's copy, which holds only in-frame ones; the method was immunoSEQ multiplex PCR. Of some 69,000 clones detected, over 85% appear once; the ten largest clones hold 1.3%. This TCR was recovered from a man aged 60 to 75 with acute or convalescent COVID-19. This chain uses TRBV2 with TRBJ1-5; D is unresolved. Sample: peripheral blood. The CDR3 bases are TGTGCCAGCAGTGGACTTGGCGGTAGCAATCAGCCCCAGCATTTT. This sequence encodes CASSGLGGSNQPQHF.